Listed here is a single T cell receptor beta chain. These data belong to a study of shared clonotypes between healthy human individuals. It was CD45RO-negative cells, positively selected for CCR7, that made up naive CD8 cells, with terminally differentiated effector memory CD45RA+ cells excluded. Germline V gene data show CDR1 as SEHNR and CDR2 as FQNEAQ (reference sequence). V was shortened by 2 bases and J by 13 bases, with 9 bases between the two germline ends. The CDR3 has 11 amino acids. Study processing details: ImmunoSEQ gave junction-only sequences without quality scores, so filtering differed. Repertoires were generated with immunoSEQ multiplex PCR, while TCRdb's copy carries only in-frame clones and drops some. The V and J calls and clone size come from that table; D and trimming were worked out from the DNA. The sample carries about 2 million clones, over 85% recorded once.

The TCR was taken from a man younger than 35 in good health. The sample taken for sequencing was naive CD8+ T cells sorted from blood. The chain links TRBV7-9 to TRBJ2-1; the D is unclear. The CDR3 bases are TGTGCCAGCAGCTTATCTCAGCTTCAGTTCTTC. Translation gives CASSLSQLQFF.